This T cell receptor beta chain was recorded in a study of monozygotic twins with cystic fibrosis. General observations from the study: Clonality was generally low (median approximately 0.0094), higher in the most severe patients. In 13 of 16 pairs, V gene usage was closest to the co-twin's. Shared CDR3 numbers were not associated with age, concordance or severity.

Regarding this clone: Its target is not known.

V was pared by 0 bases and J by 5 bases, with 13 bases between. Per the germline V gene, CDR1 is LGHNA and CDR2 is YSLEER. This CDR3 comprises 15 residues. TCRdb keeps only in-frame clones here, not all; method: immunoSEQ multiplex PCR. In the table there are some 32,000 clones, roughly nine tenths of which are singletons. The chain combines TRBV4-3 with TRBJ1-2; D is unclear. Sequenced material: blood. The sequence came from a girl aged 2 to 10 with cystic fibrosis. As DNA, the CDR3 is TGCGCCAGCAGCCAAGAATTGGGTTTGGGATATGGCTACACCTTC. Translating gives CASSQELGLGYGYTF.